The 19 T cell receptor beta chains below all came from one sample that was sequenced in a study of blood T cells in healthy people across ages (dated by TCRdb to 2014 to 2015). Libraries came from 5' RACE. Sequencer: Illumina HiSeq 2500. A second PCR of 7 to 11 cycles was performed with a sample-barcoded 5' primer and a J-beta primer mix. TCRdb's own reprocessing of the public reads used fastp at Q25 and MiXCR and kept productive beta chains. Each CDR3 protein appears once, grouped with its most common genes and DNA. This sample lists some 900,000 distinct CDR3 sequences; 25% to 35% were detected once. Of the sample, around a sixth is held by the ten largest clones. The sequenced sample consisted of blood. The receptors here all came from a woman older than 75 in good health.

Ten or more counts support this clonotype. The chain is built from TRBV7-9 and TRBJ1-6; D is undetermined. The V and J ends lost 5 bases and 10 bases respectively, with 12 bases between them. CDR3 length: 13 amino acids. Per the germline V gene, CDR1 is SEHNR and CDR2 is FQNEAQ (reference sequence). CDR3 sequence: CASSPAGLSPLHF. The CDR3 DNA reads TGTGCCAGCAGCCCAGCGGGTCTCTCACCCCTCCACTTT.

The chain uses TRBV3-1 and TRBJ2-2; 11 nucleotides align to TRBD1. This CDR3 has 16 amino acids. Trimming cost V 5 bases and J 4 bases; bases outside gene matches: 6. Germline CDR1 LGHDT, CDR2 YNNKEL (reference sequence). The CDR3 sequence is CASSGTGGVRTGELFF. CDR3 DNA sequence: TGTGCCAGCAGCGGGACAGGGGGAGTTCGCACCGGGGAGCTGTTTTTT.

The chain employs TRBV6-5 and TRBJ1-2, with TRBD1 matching over 8 bases. The V gene's germline CDR1 is MNHEY and CDR2 SVGAGI. J was trimmed by 11 bases and V by 1 base; bases with no gene match: 9. This CDR3 is built from 14 residues. The CDR3 protein is CASSYFIGQGEYTF. CDR3 in DNA: TGTGCCAGCAGTTACTTCATCGGACAGGGCGAGTACACCTTC.

Regarding this clonotype: One end of the junction varies from germline; a read error may be responsible. The chain employs TRBV20-1 and TRBJ1-4; 7 bases match TRBD1. The V gene's germline CDR1 is DFQATT and CDR2 SNEGSKA (reference sequence). The CDR3 has 14 residues. The CDR3 loop reads CSASRQGINEKPFF. The DNA for the CDR3 is TGCAGTGCTAGCCGACAGGGTATAAATGAAAAACCGTTTTTT.

This clonotype was detected ten times or more. V is TRBV11-2 and J is TRBJ2-3; perhaps TRBD2 as D (6 bases). Trimming cost V 1 base and J 7 bases, with 15 bases left between them. Germline loops: CDR1 SGHAT, CDR2 FQNNGV. The CDR3 is made up of 15 amino acids. CDR3 sequence (DNA): TGTGCCAGCAGCTTAGCCGCGGGGTGGGGTAATACGCAGTATTTT. This gives the protein CASSLAAGWGNTQYF. The full variable domain, in which reference TRBV11-2 and TRBJ2-3 provide the parts outside the CDR3, is EAGVAQSPRYKIIEKRQSVAFWCNPISGHATLYWYQQILGQGPKLLIQFQNNGVVDDSQLPKDRFSAERLKGVDSTLKIQPAKLEDSAVYLCASSLAAGWGNTQYFGPGTRLTVL.

There are many counts of this clonotype. A far more abundant clone sits one base away, making this likely a read error. V gene TRBV11-2 combines with J gene TRBJ1-2, with TRBD1 as a possible D gene (5 bases). In germline, CDR1 is SGHAT, CDR2 FQNNGV. CDR3 size: 13 residues. V was clipped by 2 bases and J by 4 bases, with 8 bases between them. The CDR3 nucleotides are TGTGCCAGCAGCTTATCAGGGATCTATGGCTACACCTTC. This encodes CASSLSGIYGYTF.

The rearrangement links TRBV20-1 to TRBJ2-3, with 8 bases lining up with TRBD2. The CDR3 contains 17 residues. The germline V gene encodes CDR1 DFQATT and CDR2 SNEGSKA (reference sequence). The J segment lost 5 bases and the V segment lost 1 base, leaving 14 bases of the junction unmatched. As DNA, the CDR3 is TGCAGTGCTAGAGGCGCTCTTTTGAGCGGGGGACGAGATACGCAGTATTTT. It translates to CSARGALLSGGRDTQYF.

This clonotype was recorded at least ten times. V usage is TRBV20-1 and J usage is TRBJ2-4; possible D gene TRBD2, 6 bases. Germline V CDR1 and CDR2: DFQATT, SNEGSKA (reference sequence). CDR3 size: 19 residues. V gave up 6 bases and J gave up 2 bases, with 29 bases separating them. CDR3 coding DNA: TGCAGTGCCCCGTTCCGCGGGGCGGGTGAAGGGAGCTCCAAAAACATTCAGTACTTC. It translates to CSAPFRGAGEGSSKNIQYF.

The chain employs TRBV11-2 and TRBJ2-3; 11 positions agree with TRBD2. V gave up 3 bases and J gave up 5 bases; unmatched junction bases: 7. This CDR3 is 16 amino acids long. CDR1 and CDR2 (germline): SGHAT, FQNNGV. CDR3 nucleotides: TGTGCCAGCAGCTTTTTTAGCGGGGGGGCCATAGATACGCAGTATTTT. Translated: CASSFFSGGAIDTQYF.

The V and J genes are TRBV29-1 and TRBJ1-2, with TRBD1 as a possible D gene (6 bases). The CDR3 spans 13 residues. The germline V gene encodes CDR1 SQVTM and CDR2 ANQGSEA. Trimming took off 7 bases at V and 5 bases at J, with 17 bases between the two ends. The CDR3 DNA sequence: TGCAGCGGGACCCGGGGGGCAGGGTATGGCTACACCTTC. Its translation: CSGTRGAGYGYTF.

This clonotype was counted many times. The CDR3 DNA sequence: TGCGCCAGCAGCTTCGGCTACTACGAGCAGTACTTC. Protein sequence: CASSFGYYEQYF. The rearrangement uses TRBV5-1 and TRBJ2-7; D unresolved. This CDR3 comprises 12 residues. Germline V gives CDR1 SGHRS, CDR2 YFSETQ. V lost 2 bases and J 3 bases, leaving 6 bases between the germline ends. The entire variable domain, with the rest obtained from reference TRBV5-1 and TRBJ2-7, is as follows: KAGVTQTPRYLIKTRGQQVTLSCSPISGHRSVSWYQQTPGQGLQFLFEYFSETQRNKGNFPGRFSGRQFSNSRSEMNVSTLELGDSALYLCASSFGYYEQYFGPGTRLTVT.

A note on this clonotype: A read error is possible here, since a much larger clone lies one base away. The chain is built from TRBV12-3 or TRBV12-4 and TRBJ2-2; 7 nucleotides line up with TRBD2. The CDR3 sequence is 13 residues long. As DNA, the CDR3 is TGTGCCTGCAGTTTCGGGGGGTATGGGGAGCTGTTTTTT. Its translation is CACSFGGYGELFF.

This clonotype has only a few counts. The rearrangement joins TRBV28 to TRBJ2-1; TRBD1 matches at 7 bases. CDR1 and CDR2 from the germline V gene are MDHEN and SYDVKM. The CDR3 extends over 12 amino acids. J lost 8 bases, V lost 7 bases, and 5 bases had no gene match. The DNA for the CDR3 is TGTGCCAGCACGACAGGGTGGGATGAGCAGTTCTTC. It is translated as CASTTGWDEQFF.

In this sample, this clonotype turned up many times. The chain uses TRBV7-2 and TRBJ1-5; D is unresolved. The CDR3 contains 12 residues. Trimming stripped 1 base from V and 6 bases from J, with 4 bases between. The germline V gene has CDR1 SGHTA and CDR2 FQGNSA. In nucleotides, the CDR3 is TGTGCCAGCAGCTTAGAGCTTCAGCCCCAGCATTTT. Translation gives CASSLELQPQHF.

The chain links TRBV5-1 to TRBJ1-4; possibly TRBD1 for D (5 bases). Looked up from germline, CDR1 is SGHRS and CDR2 is YFSETQ. The CDR3 covers 16 residues. Trimming took off 6 bases at V and 7 bases at J, with 22 bases between the two ends. The CDR3 DNA reads as TGCGCCAGCAACTCCCCTGCTGGGGCAGGGAGTGAAAAACTGTTTTTT. Translated, it gives CASNSPAGAGSEKLFF.

V gene TRBV10-3 combines with J gene TRBJ1-2; weak D call: TRBD1 (6 bases). The CDR3 spans 14 residues. The ends were cut back, 2 bases at V and 3 bases at J, with 10 bases in the middle. Germline V gives CDR1 ENHRY, CDR2 SYGVKD. CDR3 sequence reads: CAISEPDSHYGYTF. The CDR3 DNA is TGTGCCATCAGTGAGCCGGACAGTCACTATGGCTACACCTTC.

This clonotype came up many times. V and J are TRBV14 and TRBJ2-1; D is uncertain. The CDR3 has 14 amino acids. Germline V gene data show CDR1 as SGHDN and CDR2 as FVKESK. V was cut by 1 base and J by 6 bases, with 10 bases left in between. The chain's CDR3 is CASSQGGLLNEQFF. The CDR3 DNA follows: TGTGCCAGCAGCCAAGGCGGTCTCCTCAATGAGCAGTTCTTC.

The genes are TRBV30 and TRBJ2-1, with TRBD1 matching 10 bases. Unmatched junction bases numbered 18, after V lost 4 bases and J lost 9 bases. The CDR3 is 17 residues long. Germline V gene data show CDR1 as GTSNPN and CDR2 as SVGIG (reference sequence). CDR3 nucleotide sequence: TGTGCCTGGACGTATGGAAAATACCGGGACAGGGGATGTGAGCAGTTCTTC. Translated: CAWTYGKYRDRGCEQFF.

This clonotype was counted only a few times. The chain joins TRBV28 to TRBJ2-3, with D uncertain. The CDR3 is made up of 19 amino acids. The germline V gene has CDR1 MDHEN and CDR2 SYDVKM. V lost 3 bases to trimming and J lost 0 bases, with 22 bases between them. CDR3 DNA: TGTGCCAGCAGTTTGGTAGCAGGTCGGTCGGAACTTAGCACAGATACGCAGTATTTT. It codes for CASSLVAGRSELSTDTQYF.